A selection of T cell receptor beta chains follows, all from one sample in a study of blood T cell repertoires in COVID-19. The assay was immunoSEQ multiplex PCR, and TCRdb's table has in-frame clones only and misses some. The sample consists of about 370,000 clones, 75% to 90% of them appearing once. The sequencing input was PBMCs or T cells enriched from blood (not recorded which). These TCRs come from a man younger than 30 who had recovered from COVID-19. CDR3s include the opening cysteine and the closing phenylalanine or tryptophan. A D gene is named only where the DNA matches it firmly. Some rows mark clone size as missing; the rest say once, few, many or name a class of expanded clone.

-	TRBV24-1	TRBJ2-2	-	CATSDTRDKGAGELFF	TGTGCCACCAGTGATACCCGGGACAAGGGGGCCGGGGAGCTGTTTTTT
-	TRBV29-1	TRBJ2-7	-	CSVGTEVSRYF	TGCAGCGTTGGAACCGAGGTTTCGCGGTACTTC
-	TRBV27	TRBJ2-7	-	CASSRVAATYEQYF	TGTGCCAGCAGCAGAGTAGCGGCCACCTACGAGCAGTACTTC
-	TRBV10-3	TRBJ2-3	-	CAISPRSVGSTDTQYF	TGTGCCATCAGCCCAAGGAGTGTAGGAAGCACAGATACGCAGTATTTT
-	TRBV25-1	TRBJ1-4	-	CASSESSEKLFF	TGTGCCAGCAGTGAATCGAGTGAAAAACTGTTTTTT
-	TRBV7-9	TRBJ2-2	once	CASSPGAATGELFF	TGTGCCAGCAGCCCAGGGGCGGCCACCGGGGAGCTGTTTTTT
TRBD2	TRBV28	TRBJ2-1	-	CASSLGLPDPGLAEERSYNEQFF	TGTGCCAGCAGTTTGGGGCTGCCTGACCCTGGACTAGCGGAAGAGAGGTCCTACAATGAGCAGTTCTTC
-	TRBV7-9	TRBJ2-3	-	CASSSLGAGTDTQYF	TGTGCCAGCAGTTCCCTGGGGGCCGGCACAGATACGCAGTATTTT
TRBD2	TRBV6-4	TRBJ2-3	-	CASSPTSGSTDTQYF	TGTGCCAGCAGTCCGACTAGCGGGAGCACAGATACGCAGTATTTT
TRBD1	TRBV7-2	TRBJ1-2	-	CASSTGARVYGYTF	TGTGCCAGCAGCACAGGGGCCAGAGTATATGGCTACACCTTC
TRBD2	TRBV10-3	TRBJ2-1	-	CATRQRTSGIYNEQFF	TGTGCCACCCGCCAGAGGACTAGCGGGATCTACAATGAGCAGTTCTTC
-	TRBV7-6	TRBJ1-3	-	CASSSTAGGNTIYF	TGTGCCAGCAGCTCGACAGCGGGGGGAAACACCATATATTTT
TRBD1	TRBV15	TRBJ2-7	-	CATSRDREIRTYEQYF	TGTGCCACCAGCAGGGACAGGGAAATTAGGACCTACGAGCAGTACTTC
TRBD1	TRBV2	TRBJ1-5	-	CASTYQGADQPQHF	TGTGCCAGCACTTACCAGGGGGCAGATCAGCCCCAGCATTTT
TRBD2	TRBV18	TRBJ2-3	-	CASSLIAGASTDTQYF	TGTGCCAGCTCGTTAATAGCGGGGGCGAGCACAGATACGCAGTATTTT
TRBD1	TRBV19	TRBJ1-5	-	CASRQGSNQPQHF	TGTGCCAGTCGACAGGGTAGCAATCAGCCCCAGCATTTT
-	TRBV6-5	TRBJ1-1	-	CASSPGSGTAFF	TGTGCCAGCAGCCCCGGGAGTGGGACTGCTTTCTTT
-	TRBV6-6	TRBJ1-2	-	CASTKAGEGGYTF	TGTGCCAGCACCAAAGCGGGGGAAGGAGGCTACACCTTC
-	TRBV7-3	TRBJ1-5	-	CASSQGFQPQHF	TGTGCCAGCAGCCAGGGGTTTCAGCCCCAGCATTTT
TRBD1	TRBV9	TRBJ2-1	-	CASSVTGSSYNEQFF	TGTGCCAGCAGCGTGACAGGGAGCTCCTACAATGAGCAGTTCTTC
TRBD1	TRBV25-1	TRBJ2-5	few	CASAPRTGQETQYF	TGTGCCAGCGCCCCCAGGACAGGCCAAGAGACCCAGTACTTC
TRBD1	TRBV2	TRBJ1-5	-	CASNKRTGGDQPQHF	TGTGCCAGCAACAAGCGGACAGGAGGGGATCAGCCCCAGCATTTT
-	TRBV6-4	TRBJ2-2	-	CASSAGDTGELFF	TGTGCCAGCAGTGCGGGAGACACCGGGGAGCTGTTTTTT
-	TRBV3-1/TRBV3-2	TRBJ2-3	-	CASSQGSSTDTQYF	TGTGCCAGCAGCCAAGGCAGTAGCACAGATACGCAGTATTTT
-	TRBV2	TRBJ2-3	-	CASSDTRTDTQYF	TGTGCCAGCAGTGATACCAGAACAGATACGCAGTATTTT
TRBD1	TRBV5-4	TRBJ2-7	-	CASAPPGTGVYEQYF	TGTGCCAGCGCGCCCCCCGGGACAGGGGTGTACGAGCAGTACTTC